This TCR beta chain is drawn from a study of shared clonotypes between healthy human individuals. Study-level background: Per-donor plates numbered three CD4 naive, three CD4 memory, two CD8 naive and one CD8 memory.

Positive CCR7 selection of CD45RO-negative cells yielded the naive CD8 cells, and terminally differentiated effector memory CD45RA+ cells were excluded. Germline trimming cut 1 base from V and 3 bases from J; bases unmatched to any gene: 3. The CDR3 has 16 residues. CDR1 is LGHNA and CDR2 is YSLEER in the germline V gene. With regard to this clone: The sample contains more than one DNA sequence encoding this CDR3.

The repertoire was sequenced with immunoSEQ multiplex PCR; TCRdb's copy has only in-frame clones and lacks some. The table has just over 2,000,000 clones, about 95% seen once. The sequenced sample was naive CD8+ T cells sorted from blood. This chain links TRBV4-3 with TRBJ2-3, with 11 bases that match TRBD2. The clonotype was recovered from a man aged 18-30 years in good health. In DNA form, the CDR3 reads TGCGCCAGCAGCCAAGGACTAGCGGGAAATACAGATACGCAGTATTTT. It translates to CASSQGLAGNTDTQYF.